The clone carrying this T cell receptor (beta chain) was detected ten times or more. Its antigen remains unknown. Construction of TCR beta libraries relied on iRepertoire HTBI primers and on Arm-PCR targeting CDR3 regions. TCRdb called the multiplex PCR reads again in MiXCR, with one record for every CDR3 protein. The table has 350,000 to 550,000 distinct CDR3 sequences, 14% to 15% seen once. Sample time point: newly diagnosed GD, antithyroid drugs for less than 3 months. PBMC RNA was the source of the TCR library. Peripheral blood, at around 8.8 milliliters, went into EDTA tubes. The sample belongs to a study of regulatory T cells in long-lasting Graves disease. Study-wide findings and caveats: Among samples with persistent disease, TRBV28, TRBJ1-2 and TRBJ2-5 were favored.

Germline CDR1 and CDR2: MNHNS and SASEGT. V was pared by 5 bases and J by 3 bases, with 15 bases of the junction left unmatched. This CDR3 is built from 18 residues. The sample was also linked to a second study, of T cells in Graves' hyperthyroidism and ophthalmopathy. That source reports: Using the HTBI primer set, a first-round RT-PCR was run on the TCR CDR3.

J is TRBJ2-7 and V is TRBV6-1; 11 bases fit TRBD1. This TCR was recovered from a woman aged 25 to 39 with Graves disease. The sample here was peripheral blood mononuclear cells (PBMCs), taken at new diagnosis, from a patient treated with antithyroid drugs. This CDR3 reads CASSPGQGAGVGNYEQYF. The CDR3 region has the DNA TGTGCCAGCAGTCCCGGACAGGGGGCTGGGGTGGGGAACTACGAGCAGTACTTC.